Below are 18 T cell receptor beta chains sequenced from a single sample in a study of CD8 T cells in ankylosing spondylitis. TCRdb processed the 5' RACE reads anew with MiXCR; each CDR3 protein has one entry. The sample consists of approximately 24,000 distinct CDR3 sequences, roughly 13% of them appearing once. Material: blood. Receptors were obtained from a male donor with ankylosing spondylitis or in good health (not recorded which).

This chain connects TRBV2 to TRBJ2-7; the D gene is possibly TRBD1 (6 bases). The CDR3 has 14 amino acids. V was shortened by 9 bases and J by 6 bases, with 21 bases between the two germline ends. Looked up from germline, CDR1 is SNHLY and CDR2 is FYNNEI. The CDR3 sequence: CASSRDMAAAEQYV. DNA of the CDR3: TGTGCCAGTTCCCGGGACATGGCAGCGGCCGAGCAGTACGTC.

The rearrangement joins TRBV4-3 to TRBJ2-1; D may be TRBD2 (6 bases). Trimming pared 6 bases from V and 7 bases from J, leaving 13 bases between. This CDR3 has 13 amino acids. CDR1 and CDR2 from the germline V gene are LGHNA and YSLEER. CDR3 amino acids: CASRASVSNEQFF. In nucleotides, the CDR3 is TGCGCCAGCAGGGCTAGCGTGTCGAATGAGCAGTTCTTC.

This CDR3 is CASGLAGGFVGEQFF. The CDR3 DNA is TGTGCCAGCGGGCTAGCGGGAGGGTTCGTGGGTGAGCAGTTCTTC. The rearrangement links TRBV6-1 to TRBJ2-1, with TRBD2 identical over 12 bases. The trim removed 8 bases at V and 9 bases at J, leaving 11 bases unmatched. Germline lookup yields CDR1 MNHNS and CDR2 SASEGT. CDR3 length: 15 residues.

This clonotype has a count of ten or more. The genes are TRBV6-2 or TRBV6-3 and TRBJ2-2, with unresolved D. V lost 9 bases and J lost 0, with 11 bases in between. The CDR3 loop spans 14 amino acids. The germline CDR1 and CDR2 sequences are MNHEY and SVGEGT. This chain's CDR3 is CASRPSANTGELFF. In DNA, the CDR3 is TGTGCCAGTCGACCGTCAGCGAACACCGGGGAGCTGTTTTTT.

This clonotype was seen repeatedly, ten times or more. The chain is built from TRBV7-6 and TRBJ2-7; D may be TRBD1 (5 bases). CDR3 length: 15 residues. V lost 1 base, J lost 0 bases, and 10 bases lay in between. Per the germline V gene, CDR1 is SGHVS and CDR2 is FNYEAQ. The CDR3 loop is CASSLGAGFSYEQYV. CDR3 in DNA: TGTGCCAGCAGCTTAGGCGCAGGGTTCTCCTACGAGCAGTACGTC.

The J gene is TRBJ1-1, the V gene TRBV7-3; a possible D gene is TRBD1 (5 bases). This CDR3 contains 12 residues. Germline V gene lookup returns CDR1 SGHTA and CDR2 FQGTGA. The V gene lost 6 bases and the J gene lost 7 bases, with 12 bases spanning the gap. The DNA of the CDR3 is TGTGCCAGCAGTTTTACAGGAGGTGAAGCTTTCTTT. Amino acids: CASSFTGGEAFF.

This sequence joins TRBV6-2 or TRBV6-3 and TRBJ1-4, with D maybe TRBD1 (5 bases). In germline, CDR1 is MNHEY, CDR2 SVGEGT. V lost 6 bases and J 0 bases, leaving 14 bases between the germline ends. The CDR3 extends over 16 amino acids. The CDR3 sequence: CASSGRGTATNEKLFF. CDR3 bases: TGTGCCAGCAGCGGGCGAGGGACCGCAACTAATGAAAAACTGTTTTTT.

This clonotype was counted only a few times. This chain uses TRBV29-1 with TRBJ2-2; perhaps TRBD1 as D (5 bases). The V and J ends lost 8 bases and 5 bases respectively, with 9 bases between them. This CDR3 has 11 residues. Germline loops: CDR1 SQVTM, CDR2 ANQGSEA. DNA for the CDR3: TGCAGCTACAGGCGGACCGGGGAGCTGTTTTTT. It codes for CSYRRTGELFF.

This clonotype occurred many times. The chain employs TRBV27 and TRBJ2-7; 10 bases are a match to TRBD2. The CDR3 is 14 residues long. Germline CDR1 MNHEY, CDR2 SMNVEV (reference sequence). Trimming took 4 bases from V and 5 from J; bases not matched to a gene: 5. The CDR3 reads CASSSGTSVDEQYF. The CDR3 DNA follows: TGTGCCAGCAGTTCCGGGACTAGCGTAGACGAGCAGTACTTC.

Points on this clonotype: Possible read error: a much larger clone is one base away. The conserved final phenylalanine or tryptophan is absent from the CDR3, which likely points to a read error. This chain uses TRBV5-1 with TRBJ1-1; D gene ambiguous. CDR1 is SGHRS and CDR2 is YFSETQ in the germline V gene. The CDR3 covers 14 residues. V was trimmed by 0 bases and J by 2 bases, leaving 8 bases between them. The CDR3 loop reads CASSLEAGNTEAFL. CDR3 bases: TGCGCCAGCAGCTTGGAGGCAGGAAACACTGAAGCTTTCTTA.

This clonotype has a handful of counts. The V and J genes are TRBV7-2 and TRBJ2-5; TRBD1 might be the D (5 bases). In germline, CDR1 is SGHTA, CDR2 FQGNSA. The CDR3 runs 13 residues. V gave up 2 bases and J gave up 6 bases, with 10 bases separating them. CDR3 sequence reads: CASSLSGLKTQYF. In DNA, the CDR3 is TGTGCCAGCAGCTTATCAGGGCTCAAGACCCAGTACTTC. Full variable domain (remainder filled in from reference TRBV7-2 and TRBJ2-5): GAGVSQSPSNKVTEKGKDVELRCDPISGHTALYWYRQSLGQGLEFLIYFQGNSAPDKSGLPSDRFSAERTGGSVSTLTIQRTQQEDSAVYLCASSLSGLKTQYFGPGTRLLVL.

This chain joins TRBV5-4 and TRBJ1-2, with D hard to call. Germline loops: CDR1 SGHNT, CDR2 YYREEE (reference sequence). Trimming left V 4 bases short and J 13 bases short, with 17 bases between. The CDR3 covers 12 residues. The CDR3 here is CASSIPTTSFTF. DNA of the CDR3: TGTGCCAGCAGCATTCCGACCACAAGCTTCACCTTC.

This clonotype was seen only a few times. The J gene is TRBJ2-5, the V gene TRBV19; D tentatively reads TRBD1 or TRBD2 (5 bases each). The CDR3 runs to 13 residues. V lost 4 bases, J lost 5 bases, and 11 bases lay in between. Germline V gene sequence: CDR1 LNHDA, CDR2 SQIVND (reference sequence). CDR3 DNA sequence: TGTGCCAGTAGTAACCTCAGGGAGGAGACCCAGTACTTC. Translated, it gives CASSNLREETQYF.

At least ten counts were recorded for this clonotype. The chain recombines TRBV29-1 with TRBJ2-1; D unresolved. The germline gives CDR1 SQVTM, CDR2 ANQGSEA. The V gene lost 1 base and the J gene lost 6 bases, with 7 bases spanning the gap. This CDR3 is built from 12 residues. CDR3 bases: TGCAGCGTTGAAGGCAGGAGCAATGAGCAGTTCTTC. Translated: CSVEGRSNEQFF.

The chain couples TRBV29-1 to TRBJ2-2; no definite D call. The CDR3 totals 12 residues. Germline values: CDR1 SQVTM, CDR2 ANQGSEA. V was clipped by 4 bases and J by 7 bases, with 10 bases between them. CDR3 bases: TGCAGCGTTGGGATTAAGGTCGGGGAGCTGTTTTTT. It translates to CSVGIKVGELFF.

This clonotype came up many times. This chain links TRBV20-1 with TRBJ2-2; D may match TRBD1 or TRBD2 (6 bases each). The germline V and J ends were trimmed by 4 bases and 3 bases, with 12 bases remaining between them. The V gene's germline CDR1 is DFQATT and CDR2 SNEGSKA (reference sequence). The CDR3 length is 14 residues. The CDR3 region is CSAKKGGDTGELFF. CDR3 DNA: TGCAGTGCTAAAAAGGGGGGAGACACCGGGGAGCTGTTTTTT.

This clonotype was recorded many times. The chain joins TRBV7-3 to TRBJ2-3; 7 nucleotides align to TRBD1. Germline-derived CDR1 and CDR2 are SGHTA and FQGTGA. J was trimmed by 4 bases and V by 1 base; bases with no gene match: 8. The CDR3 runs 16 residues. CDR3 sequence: CASSLKARGSPDTQYF. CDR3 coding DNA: TGTGCCAGCAGCTTAAAGGCCAGGGGGTCCCCAGATACGCAGTATTTT. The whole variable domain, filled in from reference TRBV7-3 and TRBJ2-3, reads GAGVSQTPSNKVTEKGKYVELRCDPISGHTALYWYRQSLGQGPEFLIYFQGTGAADDSGLPNDRFFAVRPEGSVSTLKIQRTERGDSAVYLCASSLKARGSPDTQYFGPGTRLTVL.

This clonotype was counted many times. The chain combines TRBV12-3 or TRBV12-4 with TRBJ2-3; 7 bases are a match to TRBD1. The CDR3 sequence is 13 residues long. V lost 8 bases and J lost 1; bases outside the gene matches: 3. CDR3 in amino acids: CASQGGRTDTQYF. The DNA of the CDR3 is TGTGCCAGCCAAGGGGGCCGCACAGATACGCAGTATTTT.